The table lists the clone carrying this T cell receptor (beta chain) with a few counts. Unmatched junction bases numbered 7, after V lost 6 bases and J lost 5 bases. The CDR3 consists of 14 residues. Germline V gene data show CDR1 as SGHRS and CDR2 as YFSETQ. Original methodology: Nucleated cell number was recorded as an estimate derived from reference gene primer amplification. The method was immunoSEQ multiplex PCR; TCRdb's version includes in-frame clones alone and lacks a portion of them. D and trimming were read from the DNA, whereas the V and J calls and clone size are those reported in that table. Of around 9,000 clones detected, about 81% appear once; the ten largest clones hold 24%. These data originate in a study of blood T cell repertoires in COVID-19. Across the study: Italy, Spain and the United States were the sources of the convalescent and acute COVID-19 samples. The analysed material was cDNA or gDNA that came from T cells, B-cell-depleted T cells, or PBMCs.

The chain joins TRBV5-1 to TRBJ2-3; 9 nucleotides line up with TRBD2. This TCR derives from a man aged 55 to 69 with active COVID-19. Sequenced material: peripheral blood. This CDR3 reads CASKAGGTRDTQYF. CDR3 DNA: TGCGCCAGCAAAGCGGGGGGCACCAGAGATACGCAGTATTTT.